The text below deals with one T cell receptor (beta chain). Its cognate antigen is unknown. The data are from a study of early T cells in non-severe SARS-CoV-2 infection. Broader study findings: The study's VDJdb matching favored anti-spike CD8 responses and missed private and CD4 specificities.

One entry per CDR3 protein results from TCRdb running MiXCR on the 5' RACE reads. Among tens of thousands of distinct CDR3 sequences listed, roughly 7.1% were seen once. This CDR3 comprises 13 residues. The germline V gene encodes CDR1 DFQATT and CDR2 SNEGSKA (reference sequence). V lost 6 bases to trimming and J lost 8 bases; unmatched junction nucleotides: 7. Specimen: whole blood, collected at baseline. The J gene is TRBJ2-2, the V gene TRBV20-1; 9 nucleotides match TRBD1. The sequence was collected from an adult who was a healthcare worker with PCR-confirmed SARS-CoV-2 infection or an uninfected control (not recorded which). CDR3 sequence: CSAPGQGLGELFF. In nucleotides, the CDR3 is TGCAGTGCGCCGGGACAGGGACTGGGGGAGCTGTTTTTT.